This T cell receptor (beta chain) comes out of a study of blood T cell repertoires in COVID-19. Study overall: Sites across the United States, Italy and Spain contributed samples from acute and convalescent COVID-19. PBMCs, B-cell-depleted T cells, or T cells were the source of the cDNA or gDNA that made up the material.

Original analysis: Counts of nucleated cells, estimated from reference gene primer amplification, were obtained. Assay: immunoSEQ multiplex PCR; the TCRdb copy retains only in-frame clones and omits some. V and J calls and clone size come straight from that table; D and trimming were deduced from the DNA. The table shows 150,000 to 190,000 clones, with approximately 80% occurring only once. The V end was cut by 6 bases, the J end by 8 bases, with 17 bases between. The CDR3 runs 15 residues. Per the germline V gene, CDR1 is WNHNN and CDR2 is SYGVQD (reference sequence). V gene TRBV10-1 combines with J gene TRBJ1-6; D is uncertain. Sequencing input: peripheral blood. This TCR came from a man aged 55-75 years with acute or convalescent COVID-19. This CDR3 is CASSDRGLGDSPLHF. Here the CDR3 DNA reads TGCGCCAGCAGCGACCGGGGTTTGGGCGATTCACCCCTCCACTTT.